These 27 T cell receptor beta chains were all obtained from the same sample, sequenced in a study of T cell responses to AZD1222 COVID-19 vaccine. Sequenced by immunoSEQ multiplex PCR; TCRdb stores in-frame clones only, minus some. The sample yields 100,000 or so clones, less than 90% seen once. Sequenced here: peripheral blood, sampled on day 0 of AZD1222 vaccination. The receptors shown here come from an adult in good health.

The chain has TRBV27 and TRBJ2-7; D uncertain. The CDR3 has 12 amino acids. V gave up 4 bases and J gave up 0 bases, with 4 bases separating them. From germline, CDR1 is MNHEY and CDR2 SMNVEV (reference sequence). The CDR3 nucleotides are TGTGCCAGCAGTTCTGTCTCCTACGAGCAGTACTTC. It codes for CASSSVSYEQYF.

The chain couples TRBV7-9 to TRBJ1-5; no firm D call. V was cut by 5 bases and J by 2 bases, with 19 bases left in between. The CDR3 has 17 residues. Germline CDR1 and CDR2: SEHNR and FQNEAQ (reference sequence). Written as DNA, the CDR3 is TGTGCCAGCAGCCCTACCGGCGGGCTTGGGGGCAATCAGCCCCAGCATTTT. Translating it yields CASSPTGGLGGNQPQHF.

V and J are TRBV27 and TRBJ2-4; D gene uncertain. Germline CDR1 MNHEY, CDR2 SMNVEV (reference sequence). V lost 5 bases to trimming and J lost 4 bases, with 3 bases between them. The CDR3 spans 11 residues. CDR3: CASSEKNIQYF. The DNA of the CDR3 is TGTGCCAGCAGTGAGAAAAACATTCAGTACTTC.

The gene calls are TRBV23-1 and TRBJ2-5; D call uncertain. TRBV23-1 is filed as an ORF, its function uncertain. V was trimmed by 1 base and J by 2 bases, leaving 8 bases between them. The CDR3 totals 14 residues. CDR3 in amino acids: CASSQWRQQETQYF. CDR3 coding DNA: TGCGCCAGCAGTCAATGGCGGCAGCAAGAGACCCAGTACTTC.

The CDR3 DNA is TGCAGCGTGGTGGGGAGTGAGGCTGCCCTGGAGCAGTATTTT. Protein product: CSVVGSEAALEQYF. The chain combines TRBV29-1 with TRBJ2-3; TRBD2 is a possible D gene (5 bases). The CDR3 spans 14 residues. The V end was cut by 6 bases, the J end by 11 bases, with 24 bases between. The germline gives CDR1 SQVTM, CDR2 ANQGSEA.

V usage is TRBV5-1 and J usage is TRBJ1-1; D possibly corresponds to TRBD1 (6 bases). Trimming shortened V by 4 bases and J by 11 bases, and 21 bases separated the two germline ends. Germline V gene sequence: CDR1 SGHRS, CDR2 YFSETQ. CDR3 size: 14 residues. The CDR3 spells CASSGSTGTPLAFF. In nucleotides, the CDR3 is TGCGCCAGCAGCGGATCTACAGGGACTCCTCTGGCTTTCTTT.

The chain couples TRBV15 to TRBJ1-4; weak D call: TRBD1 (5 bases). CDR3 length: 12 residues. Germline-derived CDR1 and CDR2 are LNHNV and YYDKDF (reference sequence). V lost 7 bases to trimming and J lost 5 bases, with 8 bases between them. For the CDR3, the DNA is TGTGCCACCAACGGGGACAATGAAAAACTGTTTTTT. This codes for CATNGDNEKLFF.

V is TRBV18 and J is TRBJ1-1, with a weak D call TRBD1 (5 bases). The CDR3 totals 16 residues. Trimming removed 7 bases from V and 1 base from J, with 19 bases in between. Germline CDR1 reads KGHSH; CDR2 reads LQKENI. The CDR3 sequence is CASLPRGRGGNTEAFF. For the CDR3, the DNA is TGTGCCAGCTTACCGAGGGGAAGGGGCGGGAACACTGAAGCTTTCTTT.

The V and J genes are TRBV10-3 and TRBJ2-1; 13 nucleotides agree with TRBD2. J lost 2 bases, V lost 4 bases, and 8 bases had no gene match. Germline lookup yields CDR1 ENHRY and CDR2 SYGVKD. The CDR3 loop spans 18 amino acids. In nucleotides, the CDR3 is TGTGCCATCAGTGTTAGAGGACTAGCGGGAGTCGCCTACAATGAGCAGTTCTTC. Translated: CAISVRGLAGVAYNEQFF.

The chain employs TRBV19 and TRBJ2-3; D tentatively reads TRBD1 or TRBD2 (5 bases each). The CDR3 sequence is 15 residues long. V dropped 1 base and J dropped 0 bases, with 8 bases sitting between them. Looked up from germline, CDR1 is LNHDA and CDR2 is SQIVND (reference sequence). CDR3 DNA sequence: TGTGCCAGTAGTATAGTGGGGGAAAGCACAGATACGCAGTATTTT. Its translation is CASSIVGESTDTQYF.

In nucleotides, the CDR3 is TGTGCCAGCAGGCGACAGGACTACGAGCAGTACTTC. The encoded protein is CASRRQDYEQYF. The genes are TRBV6-5 and TRBJ2-7; a possible D gene is TRBD1 (6 bases). The CDR3 loop spans 12 amino acids. From germline, CDR1 is MNHEY and CDR2 SVGAGI. V shed 6 bases and J shed 3 bases, with 9 bases lying between them.

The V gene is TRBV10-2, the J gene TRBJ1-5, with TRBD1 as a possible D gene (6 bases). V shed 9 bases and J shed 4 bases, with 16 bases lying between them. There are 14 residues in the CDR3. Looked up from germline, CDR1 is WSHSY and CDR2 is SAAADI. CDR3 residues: CARRGTDRNQPQHF. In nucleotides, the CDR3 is TGCGCCAGGAGAGGGACGGACAGAAATCAGCCCCAGCATTTT.

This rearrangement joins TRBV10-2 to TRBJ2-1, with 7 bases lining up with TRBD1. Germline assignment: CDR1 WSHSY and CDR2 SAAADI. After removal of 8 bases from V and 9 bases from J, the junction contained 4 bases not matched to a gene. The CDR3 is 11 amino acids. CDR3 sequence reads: CASGDSIEQFF. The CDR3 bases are TGCGCCAGCGGGGACAGTATTGAGCAGTTCTTC.

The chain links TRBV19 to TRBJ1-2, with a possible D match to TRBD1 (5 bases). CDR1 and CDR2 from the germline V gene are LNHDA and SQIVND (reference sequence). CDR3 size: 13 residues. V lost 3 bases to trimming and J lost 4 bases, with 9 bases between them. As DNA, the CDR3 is TGTGCCAGTAGTATGTATCAGGGCTATGGCTACACCTTC. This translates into CASSMYQGYGYTF.

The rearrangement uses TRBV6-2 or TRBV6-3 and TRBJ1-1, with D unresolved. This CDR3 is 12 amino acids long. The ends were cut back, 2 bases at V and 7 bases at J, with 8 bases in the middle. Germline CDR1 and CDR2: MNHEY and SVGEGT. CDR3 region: CASSYPIGEAFF. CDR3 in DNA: TGTGCCAGCAGTTACCCTATTGGTGAAGCTTTCTTT.

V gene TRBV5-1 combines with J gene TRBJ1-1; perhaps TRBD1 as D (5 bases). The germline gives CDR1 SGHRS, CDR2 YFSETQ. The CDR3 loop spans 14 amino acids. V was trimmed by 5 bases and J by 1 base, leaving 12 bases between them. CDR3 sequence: CASRTASSNTEAFF. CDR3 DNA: TGCGCCAGCAGGACAGCCAGTTCGAACACTGAAGCTTTCTTT.

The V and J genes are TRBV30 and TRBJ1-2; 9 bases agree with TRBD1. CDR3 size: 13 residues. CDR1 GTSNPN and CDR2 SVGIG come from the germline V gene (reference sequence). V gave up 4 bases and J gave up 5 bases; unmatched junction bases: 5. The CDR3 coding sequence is TGTGCCTGGAACAGGGGGCTGGGATATGGCTACACCTTC. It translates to CAWNRGLGYGYTF.

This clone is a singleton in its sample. The CDR3 loop reads CASSLPNSPLHF. As DNA, the CDR3 is TGTGCCAGCAGTTTACCCAATTCACCCCTCCACTTT. V and J are TRBV12-3 or TRBV12-4 and TRBJ1-6; D is undetermined. V was pared by 2 bases and J by 7 bases, with 3 bases between. The CDR3 sequence is 12 residues long.

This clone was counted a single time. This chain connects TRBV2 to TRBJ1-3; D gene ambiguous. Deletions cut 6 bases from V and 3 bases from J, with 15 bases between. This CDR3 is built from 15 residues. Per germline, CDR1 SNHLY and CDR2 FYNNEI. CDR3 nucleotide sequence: TGTGCCAGCAGGAGCGACTTGGCCGGTGGAAACACCATATATTTT. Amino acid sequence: CASRSDLAGGNTIYF.

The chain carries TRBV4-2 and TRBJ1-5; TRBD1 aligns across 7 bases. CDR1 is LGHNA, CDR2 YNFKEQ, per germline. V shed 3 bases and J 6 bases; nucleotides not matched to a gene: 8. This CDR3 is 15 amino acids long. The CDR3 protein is CASSQADREGQPQHF. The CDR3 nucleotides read TGTGCCAGCAGCCAGGCTGACAGGGAGGGTCAGCCCCAGCATTTT.

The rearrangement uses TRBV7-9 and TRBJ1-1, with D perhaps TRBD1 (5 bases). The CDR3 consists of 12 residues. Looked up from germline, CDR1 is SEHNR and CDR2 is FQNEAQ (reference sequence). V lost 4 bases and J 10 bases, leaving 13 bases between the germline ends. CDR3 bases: TGTGCCAGCAGCTCCCGGACGGGGGGAGCTTTCTTT. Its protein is CASSSRTGGAFF.

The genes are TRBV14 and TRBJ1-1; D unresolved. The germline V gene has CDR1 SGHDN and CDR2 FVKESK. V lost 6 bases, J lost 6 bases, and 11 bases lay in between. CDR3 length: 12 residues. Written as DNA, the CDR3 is TGTGCCAGCAGGAGGACTGGCGCTGAAGCTTTCTTT. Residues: CASRRTGAEAFF.

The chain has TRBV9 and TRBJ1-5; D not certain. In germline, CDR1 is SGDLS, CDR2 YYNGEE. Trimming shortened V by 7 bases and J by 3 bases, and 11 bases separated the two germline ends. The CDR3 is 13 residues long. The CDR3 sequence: CASGRTDNQPQHF. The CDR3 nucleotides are TGTGCCAGCGGGAGGACGGACAATCAGCCCCAGCATTTT.

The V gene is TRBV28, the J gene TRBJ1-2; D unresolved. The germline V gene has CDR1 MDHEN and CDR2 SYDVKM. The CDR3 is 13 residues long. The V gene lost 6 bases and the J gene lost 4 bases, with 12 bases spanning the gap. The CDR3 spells CASRDPKSYGYTF. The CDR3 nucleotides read TGTGCCAGCAGGGACCCTAAGAGCTATGGCTACACCTTC.

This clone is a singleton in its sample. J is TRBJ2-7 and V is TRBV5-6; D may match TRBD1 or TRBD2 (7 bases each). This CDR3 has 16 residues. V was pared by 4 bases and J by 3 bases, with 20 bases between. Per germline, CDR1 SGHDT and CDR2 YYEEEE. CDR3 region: CASSHRGGPSYYEQYF. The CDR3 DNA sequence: TGTGCCAGCAGCCACAGGGGAGGGCCTTCGTACTACGAGCAGTACTTC.

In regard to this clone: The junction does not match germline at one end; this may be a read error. The CDR3 loop reads CASTQEENTEAFF. In DNA form, the CDR3 reads TGTGCCAGCACCCAAGAGGAGAACACTGAAGCTTTCTTT. V usage is TRBV3-1 (or the pseudogene TRBV3-2) and J usage is TRBJ1-1; D is uncertain. Germline V gene sequence: CDR1 LGHDT, CDR2 YNNKEL (reference sequence). The CDR3 consists of 13 residues.

CDR3 in amino acids: CATSRDPVGTNEKLFF. For the CDR3, the DNA is TGTGCCACCAGCAGAGATCCCGTAGGAACTAATGAAAAACTGTTTTTT. This chain joins TRBV15 and TRBJ1-4; D call uncertain. Germline V gives CDR1 LNHNV, CDR2 YYDKDF (reference sequence). V lost 0 bases to trimming and J lost 1 base, with 9 bases between them. This CDR3 has 16 amino acids.